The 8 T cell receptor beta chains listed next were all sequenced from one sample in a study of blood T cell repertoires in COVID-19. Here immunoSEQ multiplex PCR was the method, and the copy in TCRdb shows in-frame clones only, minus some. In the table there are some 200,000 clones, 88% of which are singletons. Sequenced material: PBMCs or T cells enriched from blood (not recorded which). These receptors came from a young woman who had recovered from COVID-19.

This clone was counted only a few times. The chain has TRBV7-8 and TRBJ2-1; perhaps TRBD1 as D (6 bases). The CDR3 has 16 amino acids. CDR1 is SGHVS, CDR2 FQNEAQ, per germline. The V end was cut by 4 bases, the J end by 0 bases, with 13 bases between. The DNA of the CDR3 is TGTGCCAGCAGCTCGTACAGGGTAAGCTCCTACAATGAGCAGTTCTTC. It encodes CASSSYRVSSYNEQFF. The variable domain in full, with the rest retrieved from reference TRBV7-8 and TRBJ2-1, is GAGVSQSPRYKVAKRGQDVALRCDPISGHVSLFWYQQALGQGPEFLTYFQNEAQLDKSGLPSDRFFAERPEGSVSTLKIQRTQQEDSAVYLCASSSYRVSSYNEQFFGPGTRLTVL.

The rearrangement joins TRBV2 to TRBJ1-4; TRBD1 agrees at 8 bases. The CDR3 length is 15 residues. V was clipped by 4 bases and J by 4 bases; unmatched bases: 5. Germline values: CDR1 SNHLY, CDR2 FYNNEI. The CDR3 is CASSALGQVNEKLFF. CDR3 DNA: TGTGCCAGCAGTGCATTGGGACAGGTTAATGAAAAACTGTTTTTT.

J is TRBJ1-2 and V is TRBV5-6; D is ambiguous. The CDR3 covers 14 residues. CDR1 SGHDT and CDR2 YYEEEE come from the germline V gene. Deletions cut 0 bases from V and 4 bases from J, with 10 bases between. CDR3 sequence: CASSLASGIYGYTF. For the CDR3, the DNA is TGTGCCAGCAGCTTGGCTTCAGGCATCTATGGCTACACCTTC.

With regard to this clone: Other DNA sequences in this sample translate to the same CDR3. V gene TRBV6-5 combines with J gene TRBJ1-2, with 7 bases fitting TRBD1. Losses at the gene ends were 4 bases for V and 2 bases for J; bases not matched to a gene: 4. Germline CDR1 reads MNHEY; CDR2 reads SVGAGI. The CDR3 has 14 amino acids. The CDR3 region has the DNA TGTGCCAGCAGTTTAAGACAGGGAAACTATGGCTACACCTTC. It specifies CASSLRQGNYGYTF.

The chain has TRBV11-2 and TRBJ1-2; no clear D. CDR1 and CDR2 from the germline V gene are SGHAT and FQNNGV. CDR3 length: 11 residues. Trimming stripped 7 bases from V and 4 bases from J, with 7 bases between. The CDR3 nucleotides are TGTGCCAGCAAGAGCGGCTATGGCTACACCTTC. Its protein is CASKSGYGYTF. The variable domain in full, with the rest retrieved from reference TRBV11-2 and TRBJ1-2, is EAGVAQSPRYKIIEKRQSVAFWCNPISGHATLYWYQQILGQGPKLLIQFQNNGVVDDSQLPKDRFSAERLKGVDSTLKIQPAKLEDSAVYLCASKSGYGYTFGSGTRLTVV.

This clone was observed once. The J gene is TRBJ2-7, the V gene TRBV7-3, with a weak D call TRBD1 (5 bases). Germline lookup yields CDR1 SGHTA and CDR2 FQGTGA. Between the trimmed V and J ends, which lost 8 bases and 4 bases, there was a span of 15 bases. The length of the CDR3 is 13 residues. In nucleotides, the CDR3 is TGTGCCAGCTCGGCAGGGAATGGGTACGAGCAGTACTTC. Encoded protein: CASSAGNGYEQYF.

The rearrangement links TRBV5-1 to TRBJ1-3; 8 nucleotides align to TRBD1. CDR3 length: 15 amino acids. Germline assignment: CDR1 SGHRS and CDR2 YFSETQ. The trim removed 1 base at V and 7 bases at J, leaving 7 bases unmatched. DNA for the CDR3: TGCGCCAGCAGCTTGTCTGGACAGGGAGGCAACACCATATATTTT. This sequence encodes CASSLSGQGGNTIYF.

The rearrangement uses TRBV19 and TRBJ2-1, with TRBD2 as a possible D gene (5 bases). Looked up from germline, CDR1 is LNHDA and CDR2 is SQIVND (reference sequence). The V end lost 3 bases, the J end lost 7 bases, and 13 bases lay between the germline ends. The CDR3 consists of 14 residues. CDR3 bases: TGTGCCAGTAGTATCCGGGTCTGGGAGAATGAGCAGTTCTTC. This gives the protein CASSIRVWENEQFF. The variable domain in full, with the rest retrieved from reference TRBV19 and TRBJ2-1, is DGGITQSPKYLFRKEGQNVTLSCEQNLNHDAMYWYRQDPGQGLRLIYYSQIVNDFQKGDIAEGYSVSREKKESFPLTVTSAQKNPTAFYLCASSIRVWENEQFFGPGTRLTVL.